This entry describes one T cell receptor beta chain. Its target is unknown. The data belong to a study of cytomegalovirus exposure and HLA in healthy donors. Looking at the study overall: Falling in the Caucasian-associated ancestry cluster were roughly 80% of 350 to 400 genotyped donors.

Study results and limitations: Apart from CMV serostatus, no immune exposure information was available. V- and J-gene trimming in TCR beta was tied to a missense DCLRE1C variant by an analysis performed later.

It was with 60 Vbeta and 13 Jbeta primers that the PCR ran. Clones were sequenced by immunoSEQ multiplex PCR, and TCRdb holds only the in-frame ones, with some missing. The profile covers tens of thousands of clones, with roughly two thirds appearing a single time and 5.4% taken by the ten largest. The CDR3 consists of 14 residues. The ends were cut back, 7 bases at V and 5 bases at J, with 12 bases in the middle. CDR1 and CDR2 (germline): MNHEY, SVGAGI. The J gene is TRBJ1-6, the V gene TRBV6-5; tentative D call: TRBD1 (6 bases). The sequencing input was PBMCs. The source is a middle-aged man in good health and CMV-seronegative. CDR3 loop: CASKPGHNNSPLHF. DNA for the CDR3: TGTGCCAGCAAACCGGGACACAATAATTCACCCCTCCACTTT.